This entry features one T cell receptor (beta chain) sequence. As yet, its antigen is unknown. Germline V gives CDR1 LGHNA, CDR2 YNFKEQ. The CDR3 extends over 15 amino acids. Unmatched junction bases numbered 4, after V lost 0 bases and J lost 9 bases. The record originates from a study of B cell selection in AIRE deficiency. Study outcomes and limitations: Only about 9.3% of 3657 shared Treg sequences were patient-specific; 30% to 40% healthy-specific. Only TCRbeta was sequenced; 36.6% of shared healthy Treg sequences appeared in Tconv. About 33% of healthy-donor shared Treg TCRbeta sequences appeared in patient Tconv cells.

Regulatory T cells were sorted as CD4+CD25hiCD127low/negative cells. Unrelated healthy donors provided the controls. Sequencing used immunoSEQ multiplex PCR; TCRdb keeps in-frame clones, though not all of them. Among about 22,000 clones, about 90% were seen once, and the ten largest hold approximately 1.5%. This TCR came from a human donor in good health. What was sequenced was CD4+CD25+ Tregs sorted from PBMCs. This sequence joins TRBV4-2 and TRBJ2-1; 11 nucleotides agree with TRBD2. The CDR3 region is CASSQELAGVGEQFF. CDR3 DNA sequence: TGTGCCAGCAGCCAAGAACTAGCGGGGGTAGGTGAGCAGTTCTTC.